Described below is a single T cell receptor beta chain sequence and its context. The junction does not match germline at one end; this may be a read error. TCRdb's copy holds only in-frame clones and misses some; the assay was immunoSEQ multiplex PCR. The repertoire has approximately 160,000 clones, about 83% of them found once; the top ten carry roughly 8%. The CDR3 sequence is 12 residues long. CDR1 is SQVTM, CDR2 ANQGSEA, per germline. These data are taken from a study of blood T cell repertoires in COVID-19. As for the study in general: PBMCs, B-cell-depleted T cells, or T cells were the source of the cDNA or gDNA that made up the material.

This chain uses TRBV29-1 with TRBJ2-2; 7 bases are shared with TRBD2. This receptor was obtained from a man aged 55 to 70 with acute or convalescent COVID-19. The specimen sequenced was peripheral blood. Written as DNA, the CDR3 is TGCAGCGGTGAAAAAGCGGGGGGGGAGCTGTTTTTT. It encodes CSGEKAGGELFF.